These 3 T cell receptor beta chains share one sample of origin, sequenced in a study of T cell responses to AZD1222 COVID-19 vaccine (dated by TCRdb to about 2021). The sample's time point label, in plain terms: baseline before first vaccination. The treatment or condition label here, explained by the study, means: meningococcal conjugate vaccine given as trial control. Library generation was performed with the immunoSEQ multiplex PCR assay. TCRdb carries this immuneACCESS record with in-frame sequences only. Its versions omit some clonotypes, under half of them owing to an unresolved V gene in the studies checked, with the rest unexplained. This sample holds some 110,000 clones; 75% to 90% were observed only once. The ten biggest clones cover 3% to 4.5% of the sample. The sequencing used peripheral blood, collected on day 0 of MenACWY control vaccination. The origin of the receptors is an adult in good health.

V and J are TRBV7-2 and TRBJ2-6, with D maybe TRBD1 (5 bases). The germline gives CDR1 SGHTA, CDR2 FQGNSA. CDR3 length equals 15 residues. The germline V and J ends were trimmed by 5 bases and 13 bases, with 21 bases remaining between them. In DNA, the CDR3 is TGTGCCAGCAGCCCCGATCAGGGTGACGGCCGTGTCCTGACTTTC. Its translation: CASSPDQGDGRVLTF.

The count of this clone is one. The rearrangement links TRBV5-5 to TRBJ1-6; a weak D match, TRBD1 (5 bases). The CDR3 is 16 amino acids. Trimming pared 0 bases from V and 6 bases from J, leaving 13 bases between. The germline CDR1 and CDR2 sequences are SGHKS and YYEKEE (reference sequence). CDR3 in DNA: TGTGCCAGCAGCTTGGTTCCAGGGATGAGTAATTCACCCCTCCACTTT. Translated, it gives CASSLVPGMSNSPLHF.

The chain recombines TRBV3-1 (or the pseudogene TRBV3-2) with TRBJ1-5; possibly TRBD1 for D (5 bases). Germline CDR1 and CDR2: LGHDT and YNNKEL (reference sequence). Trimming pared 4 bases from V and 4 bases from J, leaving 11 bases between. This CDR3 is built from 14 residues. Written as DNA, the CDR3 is TGTGCCAGCAGCCTCGGGCGACAGAATCAGCCCCAGCATTTT. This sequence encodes CASSLGRQNQPQHF.